This TCR beta chain is drawn from a study of T cell responses to AZD1222 COVID-19 vaccine. With regard to this clone: Its specificity is not known.

Study-wide findings and caveats: The donor group comprised mostly white British people and more females; the analysis possibly underestimated clonal diversity. No repertoire was sampled before or during the peak T cell response, only after it. At baseline, seropositivity was found in only a handful of AZD1222 recipients.

The CDR3 has 15 amino acids. V shed 2 bases and J shed 4 bases, with 15 bases lying between them. The germline V gene encodes CDR1 SGHVS and CDR2 FNYEAQ. Profiling relied on immunoSEQ multiplex PCR, and the TCRdb table lists in-frame clones only, not all of them. The sample has 150,000 to 200,000 clones; 75% to 90% are singletons. This specimen consisted of peripheral blood, obtained 28 days after the second dose of the MenACWY control vaccine. The receptor's source is an adult who received the MenACWY meningococcal vaccine as a control. J is TRBJ2-7 and V is TRBV7-6; tentatively, D is TRBD1 (5 bases). CDR3 bases: TGTGCCAGCAGCTTATACACAGGCTCCTCATACGAGCAGTACTTC. Amino acids: CASSLYTGSSYEQYF.